The 21 T cell receptor beta chains given below trace back to one sample, sequenced in a study of shared clonotypes between healthy human individuals. Some clones are missing from TCRdb's copy, which holds only in-frame ones; the method was immunoSEQ multiplex PCR. There are approximately 2,200,000 clones in the sample; 90% to 95% occur only once, and under 2% lies in the top ten. Terminally differentiated effector memory CD45RA+ cells were excluded by CCR7 positive selection of CD45RO-negative cells. The specimen sequenced was naive CD8+ T cells from PBMCs. The receptors derive from a man aged 18 to 30 in good health. Some clones in this sample may be carry-over from other donors' samples.

The chain links TRBV29-1 to TRBJ2-7; D not certain. The CDR3 is 15 amino acids. V lost 4 bases and J lost 4, with 20 bases in between. The V gene's germline CDR1 is SQVTM and CDR2 ANQGSEA. The CDR3 region has the DNA TGCAGCGTTGGCGGCGGTATTAGCAGCCCTTACGAGCAGTACTTC. Amino acids: CSVGGGISSPYEQYF.

The chain links TRBV5-6 to TRBJ1-2; the D is unclear. Germline-derived CDR1 and CDR2 are SGHDT and YYEEEE. This CDR3 has 15 residues. Trimming cost V 0 bases and J 6 bases, with 15 bases left between them. CDR3 DNA: TGTGCCAGCAGCTTGGACAATGCGTTATTTAATGGCTACACCTTC. As protein: CASSLDNALFNGYTF.

The chain has TRBV10-3 and TRBJ1-4; D is unresolved. The length of the CDR3 is 14 residues. The germline gives CDR1 ENHRY, CDR2 SYGVKD. V was pared by 10 bases and J by 4 bases, with 16 bases between. In nucleotides, the CDR3 is TGTGCCACCCACTCTCCGGAGCATAATGAAAAACTGTTTTTT. It is translated as CATHSPEHNEKLFF.

The chain has TRBV28 and TRBJ1-5; 8 positions match TRBD1. The CDR3 runs to 14 residues. After removal of 3 bases from V and 7 bases from J, the junction contained 5 bases not matched to a gene. CDR1 and CDR2 from the germline V gene are MDHEN and SYDVKM. Here the CDR3 DNA reads TGTGCCAGCAGTTTCAGGGGGCTAAGACAGCCCCAGCATTTT. It encodes CASSFRGLRQPQHF.

This clone is a singleton in its sample. The V gene is TRBV28, the J gene TRBJ2-7; weak D call: TRBD2 (6 bases). V was cut by 2 bases and J by 0 bases, with 17 bases left in between. Germline V gene lookup returns CDR1 MDHEN and CDR2 SYDVKM. The CDR3 is 17 residues long. CDR3 in amino acids: CASSLTAGGLDSYEQYF. The CDR3 DNA reads TGTGCCAGCAGTTTAACAGCGGGCGGACTTGACTCCTACGAGCAGTACTTC.

This clone has just one count. The chain has TRBV5-1 and TRBJ2-7; the match to TRBD1 covers 8 bases. V shed 4 bases, J shed 5 bases, and the junction held 5 bases outside the gene matches. CDR3 length equals 13 residues. Per germline, CDR1 SGHRS and CDR2 YFSETQ. This CDR3 is CASSTGGFDEQYF. CDR3 in DNA: TGCGCCAGCAGCACAGGGGGTTTCGACGAGCAGTACTTC.

J is TRBJ2-5 and V is TRBV7-8; the D is unclear. The CDR3 sequence is 14 residues long. V was shortened by 5 bases and J by 5 bases, with 15 bases between the two germline ends. CDR1 is SGHVS and CDR2 is FQNEAQ in the germline V gene. In DNA form, the CDR3 reads TGTGCCAGCAGCCGTTTGGTTGGTACGGAGACCCAGTACTTC. As protein: CASSRLVGTETQYF.

The chain combines TRBV4-3 with TRBJ1-2; unclear D gene. The length of the CDR3 is 15 residues. The V gene's germline CDR1 is LGHNA and CDR2 YSLEER. V shed 0 bases and J shed 4 bases, with 12 bases lying between them. The CDR3 bases are TGCGCCAGCAGCCAAGAGAGGGCCCCGGGCTATGGCTACACCTTC. This encodes CASSQERAPGYGYTF.

The chain couples TRBV6-1 to TRBJ1-2; 8 bases fit TRBD1. The CDR3 spans 12 residues. Germline values: CDR1 MNHNS, CDR2 SASEGT. V trimming: 7 bases; J trimming: 5 bases; junction bases outside the gene matches: 3. This CDR3 is CASKQGVYGYTF. In DNA, the CDR3 is TGTGCCAGCAAACAGGGGGTATATGGCTACACCTTC.

The chain carries TRBV19 and TRBJ1-1; D is undetermined. In germline, CDR1 is LNHDA, CDR2 SQIVND (reference sequence). V lost 1 base and J lost 5, with 11 bases in between. This CDR3 has 14 amino acids. The CDR3 nucleotides are TGTGCCAGTAGTATAGCAGGCGCCTGGACTGAAGCTTTCTTT. Translated: CASSIAGAWTEAFF.

The chain is built from TRBV5-4 and TRBJ1-1, with D uncertain. Per germline, CDR1 SGHNT and CDR2 YYREEE (reference sequence). With 4 bases removed from V and 1 base from J, the gap between germline ends came to 5 bases. CDR3 length equals 12 residues. The CDR3 sequence: CASSKKNTEAFF. The CDR3 DNA reads TGTGCCAGCAGCAAGAAGAACACTGAAGCTTTCTTT.

V and J are TRBV30 and TRBJ2-1; the D call may be TRBD1 or TRBD2 (6 bases each). Between the trimmed V and J ends, which lost 2 bases and 5 bases, there was a span of 13 bases. CDR1 GTSNPN and CDR2 SVGIG come from the germline V gene (reference sequence). This CDR3 spans 14 amino acids. The CDR3 sequence is CAWSRGAIHNEQFF. The CDR3 DNA reads TGTGCCTGGAGTAGGGGGGCAATCCACAATGAGCAGTTCTTC.

This chain uses TRBV7-8 with TRBJ2-7, with 9 bases that match TRBD2. Germline loops: CDR1 SGHVS, CDR2 FQNEAQ. The CDR3 extends over 15 amino acids. V lost 4 bases, J lost 3 bases, and 7 bases stayed unmatched. CDR3 sequence reads: CASSSNSGSFYEQYF. CDR3 sequence (DNA): TGTGCCAGCAGCTCTAATAGCGGGAGTTTCTACGAGCAGTACTTC. The full variable domain, with the rest looked up from reference TRBV7-8 and TRBJ2-7, is GAGVSQSPRYKVAKRGQDVALRCDPISGHVSLFWYQQALGQGPEFLTYFQNEAQLDKSGLPSDRFFAERPEGSVSTLKIQRTQQEDSAVYLCASSSNSGSFYEQYFGPGTRLTVT.

The sample holds one count of this clone. The rearrangement uses TRBV27 and TRBJ2-1, with no clear D. The CDR3 consists of 13 residues. Looked up from germline, CDR1 is MNHEY and CDR2 is SMNVEV (reference sequence). Trimming took 4 bases from V and 7 from J, leaving 11 bases between them. The CDR3 coding sequence is TGTGCCAGCAGTTCCCGGGCCGGGAATGAGCAGTTCTTC. Protein: CASSSRAGNEQFF.

The chain carries TRBV5-1 and TRBJ2-1; D may correspond to TRBD1 or TRBD2 (5 bases each). The V and J ends lost 4 bases and 1 base respectively, with 18 bases between them. The germline gives CDR1 SGHRS, CDR2 YFSETQ. The CDR3 consists of 17 residues. CDR3 bases: TGCGCCAGCAGCCCAAAAACGGGGCGGGTATCCTACAATGAGCAGTTCTTC. Encoded protein: CASSPKTGRVSYNEQFF.

The chain carries TRBV27 and TRBJ1-1; 7 nucleotides align to TRBD1. There are 15 residues in the CDR3. V dropped 3 bases and J dropped 10; count of bases not matched to a gene: 14. From germline, CDR1 is MNHEY and CDR2 SMNVEV (reference sequence). The CDR3 bases are TGTGCCAGCAGTTTCGGGGGTGGGACAGTGAGCGGAGCTTTCTTT. Its translation is CASSFGGGTVSGAFF.

In its sample, this clone was seen once. The chain joins TRBV7-9 to TRBJ2-7; 7 bases fit TRBD1. Per germline, CDR1 SEHNR and CDR2 FQNEAQ (reference sequence). The CDR3 spans 13 residues. The V segment lost 6 bases and the J segment 2 bases; nucleotides outside the gene matches: 4. The CDR3 coding sequence is TGTGCCAGCAGTGATGACAGGGCCTACGAGCAGTACTTC. Protein sequence: CASSDDRAYEQYF.

The rearrangement joins TRBV6-5 to TRBJ1-5; D is unclear. The CDR3 consists of 15 residues. Between the trimmed V and J ends, which lost 5 bases and 0 bases, there was a span of 11 bases. In germline, CDR1 is MNHEY, CDR2 SVGAGI. In DNA, the CDR3 is TGTGCCAGCAGTCCGTACAGATATAGCAATCAGCCCCAGCATTTT. This translates into CASSPYRYSNQPQHF.

The CDR3 nucleotides are TGCAGCGCGGAGGTTAACGGGGTTGAAAACGATCAGCCCCAGCATTTT. It translates to CSAEVNGVENDQPQHF. The genes are TRBV29-1 and TRBJ1-5; D is undetermined. The CDR3 length is 16 residues. Germline-derived CDR1 and CDR2 are SQVTM and ANQGSEA. V was cut by 7 bases and J by 5 bases, with 24 bases left in between.

J is TRBJ2-7 and V is TRBV6-4; D remains ambiguous. The germline V gene encodes CDR1 MRHNA and CDR2 SNTAGT. The germline V and J ends were trimmed by 3 bases and 4 bases, with 4 bases remaining between them. The CDR3 contains 11 residues. In DNA, the CDR3 is TGTGCCAGCAGTGAACCTTACGAGCAGTACTTC. Amino acid sequence: CASSEPYEQYF.

The chain has TRBV6-5 and TRBJ1-2; 8 nucleotides agree with TRBD1. Germline loops: CDR1 MNHEY, CDR2 SVGAGI. This CDR3 contains 15 residues. Trimming took 6 bases from V and 5 from J; bases not matched to a gene: 11. DNA for the CDR3: TGTGCCAGCAGACGGACAGGGTCAAACCTGTATGGCTACACCTTC. Translation: CASRRTGSNLYGYTF.